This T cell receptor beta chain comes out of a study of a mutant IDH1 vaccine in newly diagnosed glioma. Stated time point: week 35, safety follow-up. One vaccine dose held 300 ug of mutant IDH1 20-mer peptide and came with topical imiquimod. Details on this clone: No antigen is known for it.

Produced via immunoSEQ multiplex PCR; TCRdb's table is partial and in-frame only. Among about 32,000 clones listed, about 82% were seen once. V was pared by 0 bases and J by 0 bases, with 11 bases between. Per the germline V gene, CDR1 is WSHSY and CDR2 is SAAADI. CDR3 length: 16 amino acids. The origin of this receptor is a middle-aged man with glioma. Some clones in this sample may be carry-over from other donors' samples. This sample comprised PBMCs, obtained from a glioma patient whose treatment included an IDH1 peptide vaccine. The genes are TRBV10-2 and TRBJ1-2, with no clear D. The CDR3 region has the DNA TGCGCCAGCAGTGAGTCGAGGACGGTCGCTAACTATGGCTACACCTTC. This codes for CASSESRTVANYGYTF.